One T cell receptor (beta chain) is described in this entry. Study processing details: By means of reference gene primer amplification, nucleated cell counts were estimated. The table came from immunoSEQ multiplex PCR; TCRdb's copy has only in-frame clones and leaves some out. V, J and clone size reflect that table, while D and trimming were determined from the DNA. The sample lists around 300,000 clones, roughly 90% seen once, with 3.5% to 4.5% in the top ten. The sample belongs to a study of blood T cell repertoires in COVID-19. Whole-study context: Researchers got acute and convalescent COVID-19 samples from the United States, Italy and Spain. From T cells, B-cell-depleted T cells, or PBMCs came the material, which was cDNA or gDNA.

The CDR3 sequence is 16 residues long. Those who participated ranged in age from roughly 18 to 90 years and resided in 20 to 30 US areas. The TCR originated in a woman aged 18-29 years with acute COVID-19. The sequencing sample was made of PBMCs or T cells enriched from blood (not recorded which). The chain combines TRBV21-1 with TRBJ2-5; the table names TRBD2, a call not compared with the DNA. TRBV21-1 is termed a pseudogene. The CDR3 bases are TGTGCCAGCAGCACCCTAGCGGCCCTTCCCCAAGAGACCCAGTACTTC. Translating gives CASSTLAALPQETQYF.